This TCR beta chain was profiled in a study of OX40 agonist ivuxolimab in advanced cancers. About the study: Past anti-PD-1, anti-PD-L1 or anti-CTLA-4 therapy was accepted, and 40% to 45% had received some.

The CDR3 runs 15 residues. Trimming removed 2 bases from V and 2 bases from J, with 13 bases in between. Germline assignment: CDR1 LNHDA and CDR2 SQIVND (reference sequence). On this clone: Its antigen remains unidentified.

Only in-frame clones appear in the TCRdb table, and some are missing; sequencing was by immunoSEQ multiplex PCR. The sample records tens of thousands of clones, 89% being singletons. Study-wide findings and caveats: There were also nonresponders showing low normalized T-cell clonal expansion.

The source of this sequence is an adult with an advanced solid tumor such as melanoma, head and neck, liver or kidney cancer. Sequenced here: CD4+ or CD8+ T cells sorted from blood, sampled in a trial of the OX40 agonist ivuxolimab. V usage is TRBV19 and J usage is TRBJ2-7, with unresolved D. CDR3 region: CASSIRPYNTYEQYF. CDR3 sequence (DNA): TGTGCCAGTAGTATACGGCCGTATAACACCTACGAGCAGTACTTC.